This entry features one T cell receptor beta chain sequence. This clonotype was seen repeatedly, ten times or more. Its specific antigen is unknown. One base away there is no much larger clone; base qualities are not given. Libraries were built with PCR. Instrument used: Illumina HiSeq 2500. Molecular barcoding was employed in the preparation of TCR libraries, with unique molecular identifiers being used to normalize TCRbeta repertoire quantification. TCRdb reanalyzed the raw reads on its own, using fastp at Q25 for trimming and MiXCR for clone calling, and kept in-frame beta chains. When rows share a CDR3 protein, they turn into one entry using the most common DNA and genes. This sample holds hundreds of thousands of distinct CDR3 sequences; around 17% were observed only once. Jointly, the top ten make up over 0.95% of the sample. These data are taken from a study of T-cell reconstitution after alpha-beta-depleted transplantation in children (dated by TCRdb to 2015 to 2016). Regarding the study in general: Using TCR repertoire profiling, the study followed T-cell immune reconstitution in a quantitative way in children after TCRalphabeta/CD19-depleted allogeneic hematopoietic cell transplantation.

The specimen comprised PBMCs from the stem cell graft donor, sampled from the stem cell graft. The TCR originated in a human donor who donated a stem cell graft to a child with acute myeloid leukemia.

The DNA is TGTGCCAGCAGCTTGGAAGGAGGGGGGAATGAGCAGTTCTTC. This yields the protein CASSLEGGGNEQFF. The chain couples TRBV5-5 to TRBJ2-1; the D gene is perhaps TRBD1 or TRBD2, as each covers 6 bases. CDR1 SGHKS and CDR2 YYEKEE were looked up in the germline V gene (reference sequence). The CDR3, cysteine through phenylalanine, is 14 amino acids long. The kept DNA is CDR3 alone, 42 bases in frame from the first base. V is clipped by 0 bases and J by 7 bases, and the sequence between their germline boundaries is 11 bases long. Reference TRBV5-5 and TRBJ2-1 genes cover what lies past the CDR3, so the full variable domain is DAGVTQSPTHLIKTRGQQVTLRCSPISGHKSVSWYQQVLGQGPQFIFQYYEKEERGRGNFPDRFSARQFPNYSSELNVNALLLGDSALYLCASSLEGGGNEQFFGPGTRLTVL.